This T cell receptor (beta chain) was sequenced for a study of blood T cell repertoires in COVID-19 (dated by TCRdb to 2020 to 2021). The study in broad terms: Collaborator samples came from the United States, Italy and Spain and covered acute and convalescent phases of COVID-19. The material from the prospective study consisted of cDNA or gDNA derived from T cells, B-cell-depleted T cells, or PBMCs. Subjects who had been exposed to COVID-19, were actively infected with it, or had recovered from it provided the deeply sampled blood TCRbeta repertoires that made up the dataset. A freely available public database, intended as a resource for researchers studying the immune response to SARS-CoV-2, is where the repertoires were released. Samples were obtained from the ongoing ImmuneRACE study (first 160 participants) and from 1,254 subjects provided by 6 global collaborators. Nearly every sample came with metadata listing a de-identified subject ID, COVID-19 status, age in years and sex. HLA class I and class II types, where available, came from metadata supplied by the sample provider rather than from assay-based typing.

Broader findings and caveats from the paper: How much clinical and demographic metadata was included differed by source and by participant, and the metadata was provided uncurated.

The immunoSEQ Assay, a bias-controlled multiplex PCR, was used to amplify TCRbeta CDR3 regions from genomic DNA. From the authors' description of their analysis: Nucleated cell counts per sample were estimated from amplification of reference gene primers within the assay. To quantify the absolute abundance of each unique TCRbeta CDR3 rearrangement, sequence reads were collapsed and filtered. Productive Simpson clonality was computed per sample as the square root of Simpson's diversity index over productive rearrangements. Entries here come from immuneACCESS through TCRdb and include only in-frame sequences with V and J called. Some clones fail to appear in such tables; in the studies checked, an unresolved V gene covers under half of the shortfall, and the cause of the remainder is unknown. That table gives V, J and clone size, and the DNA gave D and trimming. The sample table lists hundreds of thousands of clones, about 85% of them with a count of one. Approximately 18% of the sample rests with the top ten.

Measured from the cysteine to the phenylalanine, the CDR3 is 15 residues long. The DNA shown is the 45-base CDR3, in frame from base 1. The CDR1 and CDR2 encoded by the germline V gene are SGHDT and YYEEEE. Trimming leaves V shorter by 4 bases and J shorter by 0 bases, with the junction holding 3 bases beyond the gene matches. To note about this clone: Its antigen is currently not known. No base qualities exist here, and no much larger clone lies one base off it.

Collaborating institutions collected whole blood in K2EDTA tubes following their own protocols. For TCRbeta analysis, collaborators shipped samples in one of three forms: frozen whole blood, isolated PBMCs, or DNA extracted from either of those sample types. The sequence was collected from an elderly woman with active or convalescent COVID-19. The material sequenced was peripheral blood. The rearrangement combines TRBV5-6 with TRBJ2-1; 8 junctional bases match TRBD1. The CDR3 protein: CASSPGTGSYNEQFF. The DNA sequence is TGTGCCAGCAGCCCCGGGACAGGCTCCTACAATGAGCAGTTCTTC.